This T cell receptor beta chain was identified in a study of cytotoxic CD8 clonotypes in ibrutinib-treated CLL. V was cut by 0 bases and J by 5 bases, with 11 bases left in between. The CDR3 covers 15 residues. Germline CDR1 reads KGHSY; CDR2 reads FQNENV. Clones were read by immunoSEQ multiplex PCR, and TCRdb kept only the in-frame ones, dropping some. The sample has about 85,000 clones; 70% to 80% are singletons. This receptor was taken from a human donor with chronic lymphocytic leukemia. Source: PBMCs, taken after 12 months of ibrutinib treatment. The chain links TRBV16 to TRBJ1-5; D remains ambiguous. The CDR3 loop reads CASSQSVGGHQPQHF. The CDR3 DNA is TGTGCCAGCAGCCAATCAGTGGGAGGTCATCAGCCCCAGCATTTT.